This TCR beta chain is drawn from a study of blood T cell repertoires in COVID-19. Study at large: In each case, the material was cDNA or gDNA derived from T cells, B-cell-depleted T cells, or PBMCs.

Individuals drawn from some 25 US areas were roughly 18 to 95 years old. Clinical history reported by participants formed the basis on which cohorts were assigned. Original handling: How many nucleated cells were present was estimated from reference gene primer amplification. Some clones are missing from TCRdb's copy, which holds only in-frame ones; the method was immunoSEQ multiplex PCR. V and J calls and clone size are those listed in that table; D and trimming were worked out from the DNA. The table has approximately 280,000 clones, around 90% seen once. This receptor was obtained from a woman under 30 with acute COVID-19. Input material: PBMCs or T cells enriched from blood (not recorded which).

CDR3 sequence: CAIRYGTGPRSSYEQYF. The CDR3 nucleotides are TGTGCCATCAGATACGGGACAGGTCCCAGGAGCTCCTACGAGCAGTACTTC. The V gene is TRBV10-3, the J gene TRBJ2-7, with 8 positions matching TRBD1. The CDR3 runs to 17 residues. Germline V gene sequence: CDR1 ENHRY, CDR2 SYGVKD. V shed 6 bases, J shed 0 bases, and the junction held 13 bases outside the gene matches.